Each of the 14 T cell receptor beta chains below was sequenced from the same sample in a study of T cell repertoires in cytomegalovirus infection. The antigens these receptors bind are not known. TCRdb processed the reads anew with MiXCR; each CDR3 protein has one entry. The table shows a few hundred thousand distinct CDR3 sequences, with 40% to 50% occurring only once. This specimen was cultured PBMCs, taken from culture after CMV antigen stimulation. The receptor source for this set is a human donor in good health (CMV status not recorded). Some clones in this sample may be carry-over from other donors' samples.

This chain uses TRBV7-8 with TRBJ1-5; D may be TRBD1 (5 bases). The CDR3 consists of 14 residues. Trimming took 4 bases from V and 4 from J, leaving 11 bases between them. Per the germline V gene, CDR1 is SGHVS and CDR2 is FQNEAQ. The CDR3 loop is CASSWLGGNQPQHF. The CDR3 DNA sequence: TGTGCCAGCAGCTGGCTGGGGGGAAATCAGCCCCAGCATTTT.

The V and J genes are TRBV7-8 and TRBJ1-1, with a tentative D call TRBD1 (5 bases). This CDR3 has 13 amino acids. V was cut by 0 bases and J by 6 bases, with 8 bases left in between. Germline loops: CDR1 SGHVS, CDR2 FQNEAQ. CDR3 amino acids: CASSLAGVSEAFF. In nucleotides, the CDR3 is TGTGCCAGCAGCTTAGCAGGGGTTTCTGAAGCTTTCTTT. Variable domain in full (rest from reference TRBV7-8 and TRBJ1-1): GAGVSQSPRYKVAKRGQDVALRCDPISGHVSLFWYQQALGQGPEFLTYFQNEAQLDKSGLPSDRFFAERPEGSVSTLKIQRTQQEDSAVYLCASSLAGVSEAFFGQGTRLTVV.

The V and J genes are TRBV7-2 and TRBJ2-3; no clear D. Trimming shortened V by 3 bases and J by 0 bases, and 7 bases separated the two germline ends. Looked up from germline, CDR1 is SGHTA and CDR2 is FQGNSA. CDR3 length: 14 amino acids. CDR3 loop: CASSFTRSTDTQYF. The CDR3 DNA is TGTGCCAGCAGCTTTACGCGAAGCACAGATACGCAGTATTTT.

This clonotype was observed a handful of times. The rearrangement links TRBV6-1 to TRBJ2-5, with TRBD2 matching over 7 bases. Looked up from germline, CDR1 is MNHNS and CDR2 is SASEGT. The junction had 11 bases not matched to a gene; V was cut back by 6 bases and J by 7 bases. The CDR3 spans 14 residues. The DNA of the CDR3 is TGTGCCAGCAGCGTCCCGGGGGGATCAGGGACCCAGTACTTC. It yields the protein CASSVPGGSGTQYF.

A remark on this clonotype: An end of the junction differs from the germline gene, which may be a read error. V and J are TRBV4-1 and TRBJ2-3; D remains unclear. Per germline, CDR1 MGHRA and CDR2 YSYEKL. The CDR3 spans 15 residues. CDR3 sequence (DNA): TGTGCCAGCAGCCAAGTACGGACGGTCACAGATACGCAGTATTTT. Protein: CASSQVRTVTDTQYF.

This clonotype appeared a few times. The rearrangement uses TRBV28 and TRBJ2-1; TRBD1 might be the D (6 bases). This CDR3 is 13 amino acids long. Germline V gives CDR1 MDHEN, CDR2 SYDVKM. The V end was cut by 5 bases, the J end by 4 bases, with 9 bases between. CDR3 protein: CASSPQGYNEQFF. The CDR3 DNA reads as TGTGCCAGCAGTCCGCAGGGGTACAATGAGCAGTTCTTC.

This clonotype has only a few counts. This chain joins TRBV5-4 and TRBJ1-3; D unclear. Trimming pared 0 bases from V and 0 bases from J, leaving 10 bases between. This CDR3 contains 16 residues. Per germline, CDR1 SGHNT and CDR2 YYREEE (reference sequence). CDR3 bases: TGTGCCAGCAGCTTGGACAGCTTCTCCTCTGGAAACACCATATATTTT. Translation: CASSLDSFSSGNTIYF.

The rearrangement uses TRBV7-9 and TRBJ2-6; TRBD2 is a possible D gene (6 bases). The CDR3 spans 18 residues. Germline CDR1 SEHNR, CDR2 FQNEAQ (reference sequence). The germline V and J ends were trimmed by 4 bases and 2 bases, with 18 bases remaining between them. The CDR3 protein is CASSYISRTGAGANVLTF. CDR3 DNA sequence: TGTGCCAGCAGCTACATTAGCCGGACGGGGGCTGGGGCCAACGTCCTGACTTTC. Together with reference TRBV7-9 and TRBJ2-6, the CDR3 gives the full variable domain: DTGVSQNPRHKITKRGQNVTFRCDPISEHNRLYWYRQTLGQGPEFLTYFQNEAQLEKSRLLSDRFSAERPKGSFSTLEIQRTEQGDSAMYLCASSYISRTGAGANVLTFGAGSRLTVL.

The chain employs TRBV27 and TRBJ1-1; unclear D gene. There are 13 residues in the CDR3. V lost 2 bases and J 5 bases, leaving 9 bases between the germline ends. Germline V gives CDR1 MNHEY, CDR2 SMNVEV (reference sequence). This chain's CDR3 is CASSLIGATEAFF. Written as DNA, the CDR3 is TGTGCCAGCAGTTTAATAGGCGCAACTGAAGCTTTCTTT.

The chain employs TRBV6-6 and TRBJ1-2, with a weak D call TRBD1 (6 bases). The CDR3 is 12 amino acids. V was clipped by 6 bases and J by 8 bases, with 13 bases between them. The germline gives CDR1 MNHNY, CDR2 SVGAGI (reference sequence). The CDR3 DNA reads as TGTGCCAGCAGGACCGGGACAAAAGGCTACACCTTC. It translates to CASRTGTKGYTF.

The chain employs TRBV7-2 and TRBJ2-7; D is undetermined. Germline V gene data show CDR1 as SGHTA and CDR2 as FQGNSA. The CDR3 is 14 residues long. V shed 2 bases and J shed 3 bases, with 11 bases lying between them. CDR3 bases: TGTGCCAGCAGCTTAAGTTCCCCAGACTACGAGCAGTACTTC. This codes for CASSLSSPDYEQYF. Supplemented by reference TRBV7-2 and TRBJ2-7, the full variable domain reads GAGVSQSPSNKVTEKGKDVELRCDPISGHTALYWYRQSLGQGLEFLIYFQGNSAPDKSGLPSDRFSAERTGGSVSTLTIQRTQQEDSAVYLCASSLSSPDYEQYFGPGTRLTVT.

The V and J genes are TRBV6-1 and TRBJ1-5; 7 nucleotides agree with TRBD1. CDR1 and CDR2 from the germline V gene are MNHNS and SASEGT. The CDR3 is 17 residues long. The trim removed 2 bases at V and 0 bases at J, leaving 7 bases unmatched. DNA for the CDR3: TGTGCCAGCAGTGAACCCAGACAGGGATATAGCAATCAGCCCCAGCATTTT. Translated, it gives CASSEPRQGYSNQPQHF.

This clonotype occurred once. The CDR3 DNA is TGTGCCAGCAGTCAAAACAGGGGGGGGGACACTGAAGCTTTCTTT. Translated: CASSQNRGGDTEAFF. The chain joins TRBV27 to TRBJ1-1; 8 nucleotides agree with TRBD1. Germline CDR1 reads MNHEY; CDR2 reads SMNVEV (reference sequence). V was pared by 5 bases and J by 3 bases, with 8 bases of the junction left unmatched. This CDR3 has 15 amino acids.

The chain carries TRBV6-8 and TRBJ2-1, with TRBD1 matching 10 bases. Losses at the gene ends were 2 bases for V and 2 bases for J; bases not matched to a gene: 3. The CDR3 has 16 amino acids. Germline CDR1 and CDR2: MNHGY and SAAAGT. This CDR3 is CASSYRDRGPYNEQFF. CDR3 nucleotides: TGTGCCAGCAGTTACAGAGACAGGGGGCCCTACAATGAGCAGTTCTTC.